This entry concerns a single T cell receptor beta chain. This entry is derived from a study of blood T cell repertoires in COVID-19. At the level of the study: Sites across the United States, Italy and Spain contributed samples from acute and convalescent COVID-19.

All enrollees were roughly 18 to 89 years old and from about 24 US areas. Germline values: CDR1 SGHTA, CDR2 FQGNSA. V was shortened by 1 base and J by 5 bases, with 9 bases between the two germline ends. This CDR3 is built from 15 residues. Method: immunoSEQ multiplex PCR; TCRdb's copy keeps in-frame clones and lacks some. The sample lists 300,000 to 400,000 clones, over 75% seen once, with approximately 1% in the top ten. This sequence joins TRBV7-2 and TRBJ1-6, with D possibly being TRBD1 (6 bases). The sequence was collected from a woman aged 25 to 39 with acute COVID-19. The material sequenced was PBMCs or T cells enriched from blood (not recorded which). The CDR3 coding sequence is TGTGCCAGCAGCTTAGTCAGGGGAAATAATTCACCCCTCCACTTT. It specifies CASSLVRGNNSPLHF.